This TCR beta chain was recorded in a study of blood T cell repertoires in COVID-19. Study-level information: The United States, Italy and Spain provided the acute and convalescent COVID-19 samples. PBMCs, B-cell-depleted T cells, or T cells provided the cDNA or gDNA that made up the material.

The V gene's germline CDR1 is LNHDA and CDR2 SQIVND (reference sequence). Trimming cost V 6 bases and J 7 bases; bases outside gene matches: 0. The length of the CDR3 is 12 residues. Sequencing used immunoSEQ multiplex PCR; TCRdb keeps in-frame clones, though not all of them. The sample holds some 130,000 clones, roughly 80% seen once. This clone was counted ten times or more. The source is a man aged 60-69 years who had recovered from COVID-19. Sequences were obtained from peripheral blood. V gene TRBV19 combines with J gene TRBJ1-6; 7 positions agree with TRBD1. The CDR3 reads CASRTGNSPLHF. For the CDR3, the DNA is TGTGCCAGTAGGACAGGGAATTCACCCCTCCACTTT.